The 5 T cell receptor beta chains reported below all come from one sample, sequenced in a study of CD8 T cells in Susac syndrome. RNA in amounts of about 0.5 to 1 ug was reverse transcribed with random hexamers. In TCRdb, the immunoSEQ multiplex PCR reads were re-called with MiXCR into one record per CDR3 protein. The table includes approximately 300,000 distinct CDR3 sequences, 85% detected once. The sample was CD8+ T cells from PBMCs. The receptors derive from a human donor with multiple sclerosis.

The count of this clonotype is one. The chain carries TRBV14 and TRBJ1-1, with a tentative D call TRBD1 (6 bases). The V and J ends lost 0 bases and 6 bases respectively, with 11 bases between them. The CDR3 loop spans 14 amino acids. Germline V lookup: CDR1 SGHDN, CDR2 FVKESK. The DNA of the CDR3 is TGTGCCAGCAGCCAAGATCAGGGGACCCCTGAAGCTTTCTTT. This translates into CASSQDQGTPEAFF.

V usage is TRBV20-1 and J usage is TRBJ2-7; D perhaps matches TRBD2 (5 bases). CDR1 is DFQATT and CDR2 is SNEGSKA in the germline V gene (reference sequence). V lost 2 bases to trimming and J lost 5 bases, with 16 bases between them. The CDR3 extends over 14 amino acids. In DNA form, the CDR3 reads TGCAGTGCTAGACCTCTAGCAAACTTCGACGAGCAGTACTTC. It is translated as CSARPLANFDEQYF.

The CDR3 DNA is TGTGCCAGTAGTCCCCGTGAAGGCCTCTATGGCTACACCTTC. Protein sequence: CASSPREGLYGYTF. The chain recombines TRBV19 with TRBJ1-2; D unclear. The CDR3 loop spans 14 amino acids. Per germline, CDR1 LNHDA and CDR2 SQIVND (reference sequence). Trimming removed 5 bases from V and 4 bases from J, with 14 bases in between. The full variable domain, its missing parts supplied by reference TRBV19 and TRBJ1-2, is DGGITQSPKYLFRKEGQNVTLSCEQNLNHDAMYWYRQDPGQGLRLIYYSQIVNDFQKGDIAEGYSVSREKKESFPLTVTSAQKNPTAFYLCASSPREGLYGYTFGSGTRLTVV.

Only a few counts were recorded for this clonotype. In nucleotides, the CDR3 is TGTGCCAGCAGTTACCCCCAGATGGACAAGGACTACGAGCAGTACTTC. It translates to CASSYPQMDKDYEQYF. The chain has TRBV6-6 and TRBJ2-7, with TRBD1 as a possible D gene (5 bases). V lost 2 bases and J lost 3, with 17 bases in between. Germline values: CDR1 MNHNY, CDR2 SVGAGI (reference sequence). The CDR3 is 16 residues long.

This clonotype was counted once. The chain has TRBV27 and TRBJ1-1, with D uncertain. The CDR3 is 14 residues long. Germline loops: CDR1 MNHEY, CDR2 SMNVEV (reference sequence). Deletions cut 0 bases from V and 3 bases from J, with 8 bases between. The CDR3 bases are TGTGCCAGCAGTTTATCACCCAGCTACACTGAAGCTTTCTTT. It codes for CASSLSPSYTEAFF.